The clone carrying this T cell receptor beta chain was seen only a few times. The data originate from a study of response to subunit inactivated influenza vaccine. TCRdb re-called the RT-PCR reads through MiXCR, storing one row per CDR3 protein. In the table there are about 780,000 distinct CDR3 sequences, about a fifth of which are singletons. Trimming removed 0 bases at V and 1 base at J, with 10 bases between. The CDR3 contains 16 residues. Germline V gene data show CDR1 as LGHNA and CDR2 as YNFKEQ. The input for sequencing was PBMCs from blood, taken more than 4 days after vaccination. This chain links TRBV4-2 with TRBJ2-1, with a possible D match to TRBD1 (7 bases). The clonotype comes from a man aged 45-65 years who received an inactivated influenza vaccine. CDR3 sequence reads: CASSQDQGGSYNEQFF. In DNA, the CDR3 is TGTGCCAGCAGCCAAGATCAGGGGGGTTCCTACAATGAGCAGTTCTTC.